The present T cell receptor beta chain was sequenced within a study of blood T cell repertoires in COVID-19. Study context: Italy, Spain and the United States were the sources of the convalescent and acute COVID-19 samples. The cDNA or gDNA used as material had been derived from T cells, B-cell-depleted T cells, or PBMCs.

In the study's own analysis: Scientists estimated how many nucleated cells there were by amplifying reference gene primers. Only in-frame clones appear in the TCRdb table, and some are missing; sequencing was by immunoSEQ multiplex PCR. V and J calls and clone size come straight from that table; D and trimming were deduced from the DNA. The sample contains approximately 56,000 clones, 89% of which appear only once. The Seattle site enrolled patients during active infection and followed them longitudinally. The specimen was peripheral blood. This sequence originates from a woman aged 55-75 years with COVID-19, enrolled during active disease.

CDR3 DNA sequence: TGTGCCTGGAGTGCAGACAGGGTCGGCGAGACCCAGTACTTC. Amino acid sequence: CAWSADRVGETQYF. The chain has TRBV30 and TRBJ2-5, with 7 bases identical to TRBD1. There are 14 residues in the CDR3. V lost 1 base and J lost 5; bases outside the gene matches: 7. Germline values: CDR1 GTSNPN, CDR2 SVGIG (reference sequence).